The 10 T cell receptor delta chains below were found in one sample sequenced in a study of human gamma delta and Vdelta1 T cells. TCRdb re-called clones from the PCR reads using CATT. The sample records around 6,000 delta-chain clones, around two fifths being singletons. These TCRs' antigens remain unknown. The specimen was Vdelta1 gamma-delta T cells from blood grown in culture (DOT cells). The receptor set was obtained from a human donor in good health.

The V gene is TRDV1, the J gene TRDJ1, with 12 bases aligning to TRDD3. V gave up 0 bases and J gave up 0 bases; unmatched junction bases: 17. This CDR3 has 22 amino acids. Germline CDR1 TSWWSYY, CDR2 QGS. The CDR3 region is CALGELPIILGDTPWYTDKLIF. The DNA of the CDR3 is TGTGCTCTTGGGGAACTGCCAATAATACTGGGGGATACTCCGTGGTACACCGATAAACTCATCTTT.

The rearrangement uses TRDV1 and TRDJ1; D is ambiguous. This CDR3 contains 14 residues. V was shortened by 9 bases and J by 7 bases, with 21 bases between the two germline ends. Germline V gene lookup returns CDR1 TSWWSYY and CDR2 QGS. As DNA, the CDR3 is TGTGCTCTGGCGACTACCCTTAAGGGTGCTAAACTCATCTTT. This translates into CALATTLKGAKLIF.

Turning to this clone: An end of the junction does not agree with germline; a read error may underlie this. The same CDR3 can be traced to other DNA sequences in this sample. This rearrangement joins TRDV1 to TRDJ1, with TRDD3 matching over 9 bases. The CDR3 is 21 amino acids. Germline lookup yields CDR1 TSWWSYY and CDR2 QGS. The CDR3 sequence: CALGELIQPVLGEKYTDKLIF. CDR3 nucleotide sequence: TGTGCTCTTGGAGAACTTATTCAACCTGTACTGGGGGAAAAGTACACCGATAAACTCATCTTT.

J is TRDJ1 and V is TRDV1; D ambiguous. V was cut by 4 bases and J by 0 bases, with 18 bases left in between. The germline V gene encodes CDR1 TSWWSYY and CDR2 QGS. CDR3 size: 17 residues. CDR3 sequence (DNA): TGTGCTCTTGGGGTACCTCCCAGTCCCCATCACACCGATAAACTCATCTTT. This codes for CALGVPPSPHHTDKLIF.

The V call is TRDV1, the J call TRDJ1; 8 bases are a match to TRDD3. Germline lookup yields CDR1 TSWWSYY and CDR2 QGS. V dropped 0 bases and J dropped 0; count of bases not matched to a gene: 21. The CDR3 is made up of 22 amino acids. For the CDR3, the DNA is TGTGCTCTTGGGGAACTAGAGGGGAGCGCAAAACAGTACTGGGGGTACACCGATAAACTCATCTTT. It specifies CALGELEGSAKQYWGYTDKLIF.

The V and J genes are TRDV1 and TRDJ1; TRDD3 matches 8 bases. Trimming removed 0 bases from V and 5 bases from J; junction bases left unmatched: 29. The CDR3 runs 23 residues. The V gene's germline CDR1 is TSWWSYY and CDR2 QGS. CDR3 sequence reads: CALGELVFYPGIRVSPGKDKLIF. The CDR3 region has the DNA TGTGCTCTTGGGGAACTAGTTTTCTATCCCGGGATACGCGTAAGTCCAGGGAAGGATAAACTCATCTTT.

Details on this clone: A read error may be the cause here, since a much bigger clone is one base away. The V call is TRDV1, the J call TRDJ1, with a weak D call TRDD2 (5 bases). The germline V gene has CDR1 TSWWSYY and CDR2 QGS. The CDR3 has 20 residues. V was shortened by 5 bases and J by 1 base, with 29 bases between the two germline ends. CDR3 sequence: CALGPFLFALGGPLTDKLIF. The CDR3, as DNA: TGTGCTCTTGGGCCATTCCTGTTCGCCCTCGGCGGGCCTCTCACCGATAAACTCATCTTT.

This clone was recorded a few times. V is TRDV1 and J is TRDJ1; a possible D gene is TRDD3 (5 bases). CDR1 is TSWWSYY, CDR2 QGS, per germline. V was pared by 1 base and J by 0 bases, with 12 bases between. The CDR3 is 16 amino acids. The CDR3 protein is CALGEPRHWYTDKLIF. For the CDR3, the DNA is TGTGCTCTTGGGGAACCCCGTCACTGGTACACCGATAAACTCATCTTT.

The genes are TRDV1 and TRDJ1; perhaps TRDD3 as D (5 bases). The CDR3 consists of 21 residues. The V and J ends lost 1 base and 3 bases respectively, with 30 bases between them. CDR1 and CDR2 (germline): TSWWSYY, QGS. CDR3 DNA sequence: TGTGCTCTTGGGGAACGAGTACGAACCTCTTTACCCAATACGCGCGCCGATAAACTCATCTTT. Protein product: CALGERVRTSLPNTRADKLIF.

The rearrangement links TRDV1 to TRDJ1; possibly TRDD2 or TRDD3 for D (6 bases each). Trimming left V 0 bases short and J 1 base short, with 27 bases between. This CDR3 has 21 amino acids. Germline V CDR1 and CDR2: TSWWSYY, QGS. CDR3 nucleotides: TGTGCTCTTGGGGAACTTTCCGAGTCCTACTCCGTGGGGGTTCTCACCGATAAACTCATCTTT. Translated, it gives CALGELSESYSVGVLTDKLIF.